The next 29 T cell receptor beta chains were all read from a single sample in a study of tumor T cells in aggressive B-cell lymphoma. Profiling relied on immunoSEQ multiplex PCR, and the TCRdb table lists in-frame clones only, not all of them. The data show 3,800 or so clones, with roughly 89% seen just once and about 3.7% held by the top ten. The sample comprised tumor tissue. All receptors come from an adult with diffuse large B cell lymphoma.

The chain couples TRBV11-2 to TRBJ2-1, with D perhaps TRBD1 (6 bases). This CDR3 has 16 amino acids. V lost 4 bases to trimming and J lost 12 bases, with 25 bases between them. CDR1 and CDR2 from the germline V gene are SGHAT and FQNNGV. The CDR3 loop reads CASSSPDRAPFPMQFF. In DNA, the CDR3 is TGTGCCAGCAGCTCCCCGGACAGAGCCCCTTTTCCTATGCAGTTCTTC.

The V and J genes are TRBV21-1 and TRBJ1-2. TRBV21-1 is listed as a pseudogene. This CDR3 has 14 residues. The chain's CDR3 is CASSNRGNNYGYTF. In DNA form, the CDR3 reads TGTGCCAGCAGCAACAGAGGAAATAACTATGGCTACACCTTC.

V is TRBV7-9 and J is TRBJ2-1; 8 bases map to TRBD1. Trimming cost V 8 bases and J 3 bases; bases outside gene matches: 0. The germline CDR1 and CDR2 sequences are SEHNR and FQNEAQ (reference sequence). CDR3 size: 12 residues. The CDR3, as DNA: TGTGCCAGCGGACAGGGCTACAATGAGCAGTTCTTC. Amino acid sequence: CASGQGYNEQFF.

The chain uses TRBV2 and TRBJ2-7, with D uncertain. Germline CDR1 SNHLY, CDR2 FYNNEI. Trimming pared 6 bases from V and 5 bases from J, leaving 11 bases between. The CDR3 has 12 amino acids. The CDR3 sequence is CASREIRDEQYF. The CDR3 DNA sequence: TGTGCCAGCAGGGAAATCCGGGACGAGCAGTACTTC.

The J gene is TRBJ2-5, the V gene TRBV7-8, with D hard to call. Germline V lookup: CDR1 SGHVS, CDR2 FQNEAQ. The CDR3 sequence is 15 residues long. Trimming removed 5 bases from V and 0 bases from J, with 13 bases in between. The CDR3 DNA follows: TGTGCCAGCAGCCGCACAATTGAGGACCAAGAGACCCAGTACTTC. Residues: CASSRTIEDQETQYF. The full variable domain, completed using reference TRBV7-8 and TRBJ2-5, is GAGVSQSPRYKVAKRGQDVALRCDPISGHVSLFWYQQALGQGPEFLTYFQNEAQLDKSGLPSDRFFAERPEGSVSTLKIQRTQQEDSAVYLCASSRTIEDQETQYFGPGTRLLVL.

The V call is TRBV5-4, the J call TRBJ1-2; tentatively, D is TRBD1 (5 bases). Germline CDR1 and CDR2: SGHNT and YYREEE (reference sequence). The CDR3 length is 15 residues. V lost 4 bases and J lost 3, with 16 bases in between. The CDR3 region has the DNA TGTGCCAGCAGCATTCAAGGACGGGGGGACTATGGCTACACCTTC. The encoded protein is CASSIQGRGDYGYTF. Full variable domain (outside the CDR3, taken from reference TRBV5-4 and TRBJ1-2): ETGVTQSPTHLIKTRGQQVTLRCSSQSGHNTVSWYQQALGQGPQFIFQYYREEENGRGNFPPRFSGLQFPNYSSELNVNALELDDSALYLCASSIQGRGDYGYTFGSGTRLTVV.

This chain connects TRBV2 to TRBJ1-5, with D uncertain. From germline, CDR1 is SNHLY and CDR2 FYNNEI. The CDR3 totals 13 residues. V was cut by 3 bases and J by 9 bases, with 12 bases left in between. For the CDR3, the DNA is TGTGCCAGCAGTGAGGGTGGAGGATGGCCCCAGCATTTT. Its translation is CASSEGGGWPQHF.

The J gene is TRBJ2-5, the V gene TRBV9; 7 bases agree with TRBD1. The ends lost 1 base at V and 1 base at J; junction bases unmatched: 1. Germline V gene sequence: CDR1 SGDLS, CDR2 YYNGEE. CDR3 length equals 14 residues. This chain's CDR3 is CASSVSGGQETQYF. CDR3 nucleotides: TGTGCCAGCAGCGTATCAGGGGGCCAAGAGACCCAGTACTTC.

The gene calls are TRBV27 and TRBJ1-2; D may be TRBD1 (6 bases). The CDR3 spans 15 residues. Trimming cost V 6 bases and J 4 bases, with 18 bases left between them. CDR1 is MNHEY and CDR2 is SMNVEV in the germline V gene (reference sequence). The CDR3 sequence is CASSPGTPVFYGYTF. DNA of the CDR3: TGTGCCAGCAGCCCCGGGACACCGGTTTTCTATGGCTACACCTTC.

This clone appeared once. The V call is TRBV14, the J call TRBJ1-2; possible D gene TRBD1, 6 bases. Germline V gene sequence: CDR1 SGHDN, CDR2 FVKESK. V was shortened by 6 bases and J by 4 bases, with 15 bases between the two germline ends. CDR3 length: 14 amino acids. The CDR3 protein is CASRDTGKLYGYTF. In DNA form, the CDR3 reads TGTGCCAGCAGGGATACAGGGAAGCTCTATGGCTACACCTTC.

The V gene is TRBV9, the J gene TRBJ2-1; 8 nucleotides align to TRBD2. This CDR3 spans 18 amino acids. With V trimmed by 0 bases and J by 7 bases, 15 bases remained unmatched. In germline, CDR1 is SGDLS, CDR2 YYNGEE. The DNA for the CDR3 is TGTGCCAGCAGCGTAGCCCCGGGGGGGGTCCAACTCGTGAATGAGCAGTTCTTC. Amino acid sequence: CASSVAPGGVQLVNEQFF.

The genes are TRBV30 and TRBJ1-1, with D possibly matching TRBD1 (6 bases). CDR1 is GTSNPN and CDR2 is SVGIG in the germline V gene (reference sequence). This CDR3 comprises 11 residues. With 8 bases removed from V and 5 bases from J, the gap between germline ends came to 12 bases. CDR3 nucleotides: TGTGCCGGTACAGGGTGGACTGAAGCTTTCTTT. Translated: CAGTGWTEAFF.

J is TRBJ1-4 and V is TRBV9; a possible D gene is TRBD1 (5 bases). Germline V gives CDR1 SGDLS, CDR2 YYNGEE. CDR3 length: 13 residues. The V gene lost 3 bases and the J gene lost 8 bases, with 11 bases spanning the gap. This chain's CDR3 is CASSGQGYEKLFF. As DNA, the CDR3 is TGTGCCAGCAGCGGCCAGGGCTACGAAAAACTGTTTTTT.

On this clone itself: A junction boundary mismatches the germline segment, possibly from a read error. This sequence joins TRBV28 and TRBJ2-5; a weak D match, TRBD1 (5 bases). The CDR3 sequence is 14 residues long. CDR1 MDHEN and CDR2 SYDVKM come from the germline V gene. The CDR3, as DNA: TGTGCCAGCAGCGATCCGACAGACCAAGAGACCCAATACTTC. Protein: CASSDPTDQETQYF.

This clone was seen once. The chain uses TRBV6-5 and TRBJ2-1; perhaps TRBD2 as D (5 bases). Trimming took 2 bases from V and 3 from J, leaving 14 bases between them. The CDR3 is 16 residues long. CDR1 is MNHEY and CDR2 is SVGAGI in the germline V gene. The CDR3 DNA reads TGTGCCAGCAGTTACCGAATTCCGGGAAACTACAATGAGCAGTTCTTC. This codes for CASSYRIPGNYNEQFF.

This chain joins TRBV5-1 and TRBJ2-5, with 7 bases identical to TRBD2. TRBJ2-7 explains the end of the DNA better; the J call may be wrong. There are 14 residues in the CDR3. The germline CDR1 and CDR2 sequences are SGHRS and YFSETQ. CDR3 region: CASSTVGGSYEQYF. DNA for the CDR3: TGCGCCAGCAGCACCGTGGGGGGGTCCTACGAGCAGTACTTC.

The genes are TRBV27 and TRBJ2-3; 10 positions agree with TRBD1. CDR3 length equals 15 residues. Unmatched junction bases numbered 1, after V lost 1 base and J lost 3 bases. CDR1 and CDR2 from the germline V gene are MNHEY and SMNVEV (reference sequence). CDR3 residues: CASSLWGQGTDTQYF. The CDR3 DNA follows: TGTGCCAGCAGTTTATGGGGACAGGGGACAGATACGCAGTATTTT.

The chain carries TRBV29-1 and TRBJ1-1; 8 positions agree with TRBD1. This CDR3 contains 12 residues. CDR1 is SQVTM and CDR2 is ANQGSEA in the germline V gene. With 7 bases clipped from V and 6 bases from J, the junction kept 7 bases outside the gene matches. The CDR3 region has the DNA TGCAGCGCTAGGGGACAGGCGGCTGAAGCTTTCTTT. Translation gives CSARGQAAEAFF. The variable domain in full, completed from reference TRBV29-1 and TRBJ1-1, reads SAVISQKPSRDICQRGTSLTIQCQVDSQVTMMFWYRQQPGQSLTLIATANQGSEATYESGFVIDKFPISRPNLTFSTLTVSNMSPEDSSIYLCSARGQAAEAFFGQGTRLTVV.

The genes are TRBV7-8 and TRBJ1-2, with D uncertain. V gave up 1 base and J gave up 2 bases, with 11 bases separating them. Per germline, CDR1 SGHVS and CDR2 FQNEAQ. The CDR3 has 15 amino acids. The CDR3 sequence: CASSLVVGPNYGYTF. The CDR3 nucleotides are TGTGCCAGCAGCTTAGTAGTGGGCCCCAACTATGGCTACACCTTC.

This clone was detected a few times. V is TRBV7-9 and J is TRBJ1-2; 8 bases agree with TRBD1. The germline V gene encodes CDR1 SEHNR and CDR2 FQNEAQ (reference sequence). Germline trimming cut 5 bases from V and 5 bases from J; bases unmatched to any gene: 7. This CDR3 has 14 residues. The CDR3 DNA sequence: TGTGCCAGCAGCCCGGACAGGGATTGGTATGGCTACACCTTC. Translated, it gives CASSPDRDWYGYTF.

Regarding this clone: A read error may account for a junction end that differs from germline. The V and J genes are TRBV7-2 and TRBJ1-4; 9 positions match TRBD1. CDR1 SGHTA and CDR2 FQGNSA come from the germline V gene. The CDR3 length is 15 residues. The CDR3 protein is CASSFPGTGLFQTKF. DNA of the CDR3: TGTGCCAGCAGCTTCCCCGGGACAGGGCTCTTCCAAACCAAATTT.

The gene calls are TRBV25-1 and TRBJ1-1; the D is unclear. V was pared by 3 bases and J by 3 bases, with 14 bases between. This CDR3 spans 15 amino acids. Germline loops: CDR1 MGHDK, CDR2 SYGVNS. The chain's CDR3 is CASSEGREWDTEAFF. DNA for the CDR3: TGTGCCAGCAGTGAGGGCAGAGAGTGGGACACTGAAGCTTTCTTT. Complete variable domain (other parts from reference TRBV25-1 and TRBJ1-1): EADIYQTPRYLVIGTGKKITLECSQTMGHDKMYWYQQDPGMELHLIHYSYGVNSTEKGDLSSESTVSRIRTEHFPLTLESARPSHTSQYLCASSEGREWDTEAFFGQGTRLTVV.

V and J are TRBV13 and TRBJ2-2, with D perhaps TRBD2 (6 bases). The germline CDR1 and CDR2 sequences are PRHDT and FYEKMQ (reference sequence). V dropped 0 bases and J dropped 0 bases, with 8 bases sitting between them. The CDR3 is 16 amino acids. This chain's CDR3 is CASSLGRGANTGELFF. The CDR3 bases are TGTGCCAGCAGCTTAGGCCGCGGGGCGAACACCGGGGAGCTGTTTTTT.

The chain joins TRBV14 to TRBJ1-2, with D perhaps matching TRBD1 (5 bases). The germline V and J ends were trimmed by 0 bases and 1 base, with 12 bases remaining between them. The CDR3 runs 16 residues. CDR1 and CDR2 (germline): SGHDN, FVKESK. CDR3 amino acids: CASSQEGRAFNYGYTF. In nucleotides, the CDR3 is TGTGCCAGCAGCCAAGAAGGCAGGGCGTTTAACTATGGCTACACCTTC.

The V call is TRBV11-2, the J call TRBJ2-3, with D possibly matching TRBD2 (6 bases). The CDR3 extends over 15 amino acids. CDR1 and CDR2 from the germline V gene are SGHAT and FQNNGV. The ends were cut back, 5 bases at V and 0 bases at J, with 12 bases in the middle. CDR3: CASSVPGTSTDTQYF. In DNA, the CDR3 is TGTGCCAGCAGCGTACCCGGGACTAGCACAGATACGCAGTATTTT.

V gene TRBV5-1 combines with J gene TRBJ1-2; 8 bases fit TRBD1. The CDR3 has 13 residues. Trimming at V came to 6 bases and at J to 10 bases, leaving 11 bases not matched to a gene. Per the germline V gene, CDR1 is SGHRS and CDR2 is YFSETQ. In nucleotides, the CDR3 is TGCGCCAGCAACCTGGGCAGGGGGCTCGACTACACCTTC. Its translation is CASNLGRGLDYTF.

The rearrangement uses TRBV6-5 and TRBJ2-7; a weak D match, TRBD1 (5 bases). V was shortened by 0 bases and J by 3 bases, with 9 bases between the two germline ends. The germline V gene has CDR1 MNHEY and CDR2 SVGAGI. The CDR3 loop spans 14 amino acids. The CDR3 nucleotides are TGTGCCAGCAGTTACTCGGGGCAGAACTACGAGCAGTACTTC. Its protein is CASSYSGQNYEQYF.

The V call is TRBV18, the J call TRBJ1-6, with a possible D match to TRBD1 (5 bases). V was clipped by 6 bases and J by 5 bases, with 11 bases between them. CDR3 length: 14 residues. CDR1 is KGHSH, CDR2 LQKENI, per germline. In nucleotides, the CDR3 is TGTGCCAGCTCGCCGGGACTCAATAATTCACCCCTCCACTTT. It codes for CASSPGLNNSPLHF.

This sequence joins TRBV7-2 and TRBJ1-1, with 7 bases that match TRBD1. The V segment lost 3 bases and the J segment 10 bases; nucleotides outside the gene matches: 11. Germline CDR1 SGHTA, CDR2 FQGNSA. This CDR3 comprises 14 residues. The CDR3 bases are TGTGCCAGCAGCTTGACCCAGGCCCCAGGGGGAGCTTTCTTT. Translated: CASSLTQAPGGAFF.